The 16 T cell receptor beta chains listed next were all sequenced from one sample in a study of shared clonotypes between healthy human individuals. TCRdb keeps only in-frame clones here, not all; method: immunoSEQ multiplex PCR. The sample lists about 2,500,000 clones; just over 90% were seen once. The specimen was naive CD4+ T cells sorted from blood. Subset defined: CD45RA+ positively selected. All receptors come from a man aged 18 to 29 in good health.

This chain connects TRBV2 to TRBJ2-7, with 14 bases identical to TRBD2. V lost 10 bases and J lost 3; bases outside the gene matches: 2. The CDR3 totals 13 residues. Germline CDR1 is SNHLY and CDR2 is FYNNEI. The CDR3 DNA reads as TGTGCCACCGGACTAGCGGGGGGCTACGAGCAGTACTTC. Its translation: CATGLAGGYEQYF.

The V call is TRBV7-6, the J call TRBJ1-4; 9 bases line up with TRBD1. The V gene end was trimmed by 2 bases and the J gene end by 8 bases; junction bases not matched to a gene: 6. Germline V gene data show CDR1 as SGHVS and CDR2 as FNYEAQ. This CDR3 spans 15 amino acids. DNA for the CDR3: TGTGCCAGCAGCTTATCGGACAGGGGAAAGGAAAAACTGTTTTTT. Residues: CASSLSDRGKEKLFF.

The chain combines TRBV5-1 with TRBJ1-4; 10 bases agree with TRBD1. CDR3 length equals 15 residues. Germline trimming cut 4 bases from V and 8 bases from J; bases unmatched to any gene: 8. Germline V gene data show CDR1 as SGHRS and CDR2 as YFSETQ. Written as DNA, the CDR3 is TGCGCCAGCAGCCGCGCCGGGACAGGGGAAGAAAAACTGTTTTTT. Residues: CASSRAGTGEEKLFF.

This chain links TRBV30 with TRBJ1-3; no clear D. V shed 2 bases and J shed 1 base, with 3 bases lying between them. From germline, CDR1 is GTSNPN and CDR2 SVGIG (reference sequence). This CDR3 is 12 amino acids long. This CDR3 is CAWSRSGNTIYF. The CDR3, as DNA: TGTGCCTGGAGTAGGTCTGGAAACACCATATATTTT.

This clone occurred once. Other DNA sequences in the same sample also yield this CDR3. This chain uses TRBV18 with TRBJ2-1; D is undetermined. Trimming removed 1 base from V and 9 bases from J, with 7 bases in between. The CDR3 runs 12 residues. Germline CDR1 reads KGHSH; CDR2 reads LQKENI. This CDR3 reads CASSPQTIEQFF. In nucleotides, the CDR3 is TGTGCCAGCTCACCACAAACGATTGAGCAGTTCTTC.

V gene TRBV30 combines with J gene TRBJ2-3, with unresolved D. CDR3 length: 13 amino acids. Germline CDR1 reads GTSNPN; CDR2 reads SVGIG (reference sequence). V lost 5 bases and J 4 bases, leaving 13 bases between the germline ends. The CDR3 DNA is TGTGCCTGGGGGAACGGACCTCCAGATACGCAGTATTTT. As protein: CAWGNGPPDTQYF.

The CDR3 loop reads CASSYGGRKETQYF. The CDR3 DNA reads as TGTGCCAGCAGTTACGGGGGGCGCAAGGAGACCCAGTACTTC. The V call is TRBV6-5, the J call TRBJ2-5; D could derive from TRBD1 or TRBD2 (6 bases each). The CDR3 spans 14 residues. Germline assignment: CDR1 MNHEY and CDR2 SVGAGI. V was shortened by 2 bases and J by 5 bases, with 12 bases between the two germline ends.

CDR3 sequence: CASSQEQQNYGYTF. CDR3 coding DNA: TGCGCCAGCAGCCAAGAGCAACAGAACTATGGCTACACCTTC. The chain is built from TRBV4-1 and TRBJ1-2; D uncertain. V was cut by 0 bases and J by 2 bases, with 7 bases left in between. There are 14 residues in the CDR3. Germline-derived CDR1 and CDR2 are MGHRA and YSYEKL.

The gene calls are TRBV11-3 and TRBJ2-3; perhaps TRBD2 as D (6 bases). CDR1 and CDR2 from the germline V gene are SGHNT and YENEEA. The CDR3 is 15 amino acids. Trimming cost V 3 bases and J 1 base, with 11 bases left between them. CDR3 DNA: TGTGCCAGCAGCTTGGCGCCTAGCGGCACAGATACGCAGTATTTT. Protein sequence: CASSLAPSGTDTQYF.

CDR3 coding DNA: TGTGCCAGCAGCTTAGTGTTAGGTACGCAGTATTTT. This sequence encodes CASSLVLGTQYF. The chain recombines TRBV7-6 with TRBJ2-3; D gene unclear. The germline CDR1 and CDR2 sequences are SGHVS and FNYEAQ. This CDR3 has 12 residues. Trimming removed 1 base from V and 8 bases from J, with 7 bases in between.

In DNA form, the CDR3 reads TGTGCCTGGAGTGTCACGTCAGGGAACTATGGCTACACCTTC. Its protein is CAWSVTSGNYGYTF. The genes are TRBV30 and TRBJ1-2, with D possibly being TRBD1 (5 bases). CDR1 and CDR2 from the germline V gene are GTSNPN and SVGIG (reference sequence). The CDR3 is made up of 14 amino acids. Trimming pared 0 bases from V and 2 bases from J, leaving 10 bases between.

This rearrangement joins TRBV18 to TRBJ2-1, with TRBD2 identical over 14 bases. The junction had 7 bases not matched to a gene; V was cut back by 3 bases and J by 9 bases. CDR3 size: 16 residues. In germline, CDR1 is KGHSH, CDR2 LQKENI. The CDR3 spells CASSPSTSGGAGEQFF. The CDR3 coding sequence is TGTGCCAGCTCACCGTCGACTAGCGGGGGGGCTGGTGAGCAGTTCTTC. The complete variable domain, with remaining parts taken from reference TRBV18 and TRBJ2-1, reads NAGVMQNPRHLVRRRGQEARLRCSPMKGHSHVYWYRQLPEEGLKFMVYLQKENIIDESGMPKERFSAEFPKEGPSILRIQQVVRGDSAAYFCASSPSTSGGAGEQFFGPGTRLTVL.

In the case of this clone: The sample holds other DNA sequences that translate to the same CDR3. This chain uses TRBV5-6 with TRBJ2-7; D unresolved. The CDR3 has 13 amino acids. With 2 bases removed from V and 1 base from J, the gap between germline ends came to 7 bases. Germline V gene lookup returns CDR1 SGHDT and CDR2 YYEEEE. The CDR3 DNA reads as TGTGCCAGCAGCTTAAGGATATCCTACGAGCAGTACTTC. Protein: CASSLRISYEQYF.

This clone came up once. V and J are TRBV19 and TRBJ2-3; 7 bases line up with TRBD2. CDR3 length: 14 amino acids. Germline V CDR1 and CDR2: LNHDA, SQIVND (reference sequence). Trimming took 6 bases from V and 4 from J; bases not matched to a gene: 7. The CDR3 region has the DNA TGTGCCAGTAGGTGGGGGGGAGTAGCAGATACGCAGTATTTT. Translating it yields CASRWGGVADTQYF. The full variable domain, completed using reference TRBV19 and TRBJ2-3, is DGGITQSPKYLFRKEGQNVTLSCEQNLNHDAMYWYRQDPGQGLRLIYYSQIVNDFQKGDIAEGYSVSREKKESFPLTVTSAQKNPTAFYLCASRWGGVADTQYFGPGTRLTVL.

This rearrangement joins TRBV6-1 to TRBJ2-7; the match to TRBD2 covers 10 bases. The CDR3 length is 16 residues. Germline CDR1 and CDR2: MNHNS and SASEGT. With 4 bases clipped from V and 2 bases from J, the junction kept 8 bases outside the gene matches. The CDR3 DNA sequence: TGTGCCAGCAGTGGGGCTAGCGGGAGCTTCGCCTACGAGCAGTACTTC. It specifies CASSGASGSFAYEQYF.

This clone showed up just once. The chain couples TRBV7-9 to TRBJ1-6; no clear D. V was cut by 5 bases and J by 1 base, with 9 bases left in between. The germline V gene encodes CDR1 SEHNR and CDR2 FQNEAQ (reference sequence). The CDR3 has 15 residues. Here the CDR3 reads CASSPAGSYNSPLHF. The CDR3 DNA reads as TGTGCCAGCAGCCCCGCCGGGTCCTATAATTCACCCCTCCACTTT.